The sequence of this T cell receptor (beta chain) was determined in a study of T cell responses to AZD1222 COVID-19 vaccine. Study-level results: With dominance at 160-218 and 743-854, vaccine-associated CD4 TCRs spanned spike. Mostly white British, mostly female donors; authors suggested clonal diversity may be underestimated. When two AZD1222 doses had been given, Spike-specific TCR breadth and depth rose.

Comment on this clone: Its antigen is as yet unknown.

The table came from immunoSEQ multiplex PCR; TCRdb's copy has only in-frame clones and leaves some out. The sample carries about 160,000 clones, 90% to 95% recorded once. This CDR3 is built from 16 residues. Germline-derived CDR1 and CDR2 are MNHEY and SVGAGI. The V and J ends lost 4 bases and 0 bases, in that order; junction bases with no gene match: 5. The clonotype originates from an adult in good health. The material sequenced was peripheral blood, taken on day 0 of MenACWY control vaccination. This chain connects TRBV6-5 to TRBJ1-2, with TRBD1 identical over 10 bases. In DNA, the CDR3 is TGTGCCAGCAGTTCCGGGACAGGGGTAGCTAACTATGGCTACACCTTC. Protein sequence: CASSSGTGVANYGYTF.